The 17 T cell receptor beta chains listed next were all sequenced from one sample in a study of regulatory T cells in long-lasting Graves disease. Construction of TCR beta libraries relied on iRepertoire HTBI primers and on Arm-PCR targeting CDR3 regions. A single record per CDR3 protein comes from TCRdb applying MiXCR to the multiplex PCR reads. The sample contains 350,000 to 450,000 distinct CDR3 sequences, about 15% of which appear only once. The time point was: newly diagnosed GD, antithyroid drugs for less than 3 months. Making the TCR library involved RNA that had been extracted from PBMCs. Separately, the same data were catalogued under a study of T cells in Graves' hyperthyroidism and ophthalmopathy.

Sequenced material: peripheral blood mononuclear cells (PBMCs), taken at new diagnosis, from a patient treated with antithyroid drugs. These receptors were obtained from a woman in her 40s with Graves disease.

This clonotype was detected ten times or more. J is TRBJ2-7 and V is TRBV29-1; D might be TRBD2 (6 bases). Trimming took 0 bases from V and 4 from J, leaving 10 bases between them. CDR3 length equals 13 residues. Looked up from germline, CDR1 is SQVTM and CDR2 is ANQGSEA. The CDR3 region is CSVEDGRGYEQYF. The CDR3, as DNA: TGCAGCGTTGAAGACGGGAGAGGGTACGAGCAGTACTTC.

This clonotype appeared a single time. One end of the junction does not line up with germline, which may come from a read error. The genes are TRBV24-1 and TRBJ2-3, with 8 positions matching TRBD2. Germline lookup yields CDR1 KGHDR and CDR2 SFDVKD. The CDR3 is made up of 14 amino acids. CDR3 in amino acids: CVTEGAGEDDTQYF. Written as DNA, the CDR3 is TGTGTCACCGAGGGAGCGGGAGAGGACGATACGCAGTATTTT.

V is TRBV7-9 and J is TRBJ2-5; D is tentatively TRBD1 or TRBD2 (6 bases each). Germline CDR1 reads SEHNR; CDR2 reads FQNEAQ (reference sequence). The CDR3 is 15 residues long. V was clipped by 2 bases and J by 1 base, with 11 bases between them. The chain's CDR3 is CASSLNREVQETQYF. CDR3 coding DNA: TGTGCCAGCAGCTTAAACAGGGAGGTCCAAGAGACCCAGTACTTC.

This clonotype was seen more than once but under ten times. The rearrangement joins TRBV20-1 to TRBJ1-1; tentatively, D is TRBD1 (6 bases). This CDR3 is 12 amino acids long. Deletions cut 3 bases from V and 3 bases from J, with 8 bases between. Germline CDR1 reads DFQATT; CDR2 reads SNEGSKA (reference sequence). DNA of the CDR3: TGCAGTGCTAGCACAGGGTACACTGAAGCTTTCTTT. Its protein is CSASTGYTEAFF.

The chain employs TRBV11-2 and TRBJ2-7, with D possibly matching TRBD2 (5 bases). Germline V gene lookup returns CDR1 SGHAT and CDR2 FQNNGV. This CDR3 is built from 14 residues. The V end lost 5 bases, the J end lost 6 bases, and 17 bases lay between the germline ends. CDR3 bases: TGTGCCAGCAGCGACATTCAAGGTCGGGGCGAGCAGTACTTC. This sequence encodes CASSDIQGRGEQYF. Full variable domain (rest looked up from reference TRBV11-2 and TRBJ2-7): EAGVAQSPRYKIIEKRQSVAFWCNPISGHATLYWYQQILGQGPKLLIQFQNNGVVDDSQLPKDRFSAERLKGVDSTLKIQPAKLEDSAVYLCASSDIQGRGEQYFGPGTRLTVT.

At least ten counts were recorded for this clonotype. J is TRBJ2-2 and V is TRBV28; TRBD1 is a possible D gene (5 bases). The CDR3 spans 15 residues. CDR1 and CDR2 from the germline V gene are MDHEN and SYDVKM. The germline V and J ends were trimmed by 3 bases and 4 bases, with 12 bases remaining between them. The CDR3 reads CASSFWGVGTGELFF. CDR3 coding DNA: TGTGCCAGCAGTTTCTGGGGCGTCGGCACCGGGGAGCTGTTTTTT.

V gene TRBV20-1 combines with J gene TRBJ2-3; D is perhaps TRBD2 (5 bases). CDR1 and CDR2 (germline): DFQATT, SNEGSKA (reference sequence). Trimming stripped 1 base from V and 2 bases from J, with 13 bases between. There are 15 residues in the CDR3. The CDR3 loop is CSARGHRGSTDTQYF. DNA for the CDR3: TGCAGTGCTAGAGGGCACCGGGGATCCACAGATACGCAGTATTTT.

CDR3: CASSRLAVYNEQFF. The CDR3 DNA sequence: TGTGCCAGCAGTCGCCTAGCGGTCTACAATGAGCAGTTCTTC. This rearrangement joins TRBV28 to TRBJ2-1; TRBD2 matches 7 bases. The CDR3 is made up of 14 amino acids. The V and J ends lost 5 bases and 3 bases, in that order; junction bases with no gene match: 4. CDR1 is MDHEN, CDR2 SYDVKM, per germline.

This clonotype came up a few times. This rearrangement joins TRBV29-1 to TRBJ2-1; the match to TRBD2 covers 8 bases. CDR1 and CDR2 (germline): SQVTM, ANQGSEA. J gave up 4 bases and V 3 bases, and 14 bases lay outside the gene matches. The CDR3 is 17 amino acids. In nucleotides, the CDR3 is TGCAGCGTTGATGGGCTTTCCGGGACTAGGGGATACAATGAGCAGTTCTTC. Encoded protein: CSVDGLSGTRGYNEQFF.

V usage is TRBV12-3 or TRBV12-4 and J usage is TRBJ2-1; 12 bases are shared with TRBD1. The trim removed 1 base at V and 8 bases at J, leaving 6 bases unmatched. This CDR3 spans 16 amino acids. CDR3 amino acids: CASSLDAGQGADEQFF. In nucleotides, the CDR3 is TGTGCCAGCAGTTTAGACGCGGGACAGGGGGCTGATGAGCAGTTCTTC.

This clonotype was recorded a few times. The chain recombines TRBV9 with TRBJ2-1; 8 bases line up with TRBD2. Germline assignment: CDR1 SGDLS and CDR2 YYNGEE. The CDR3 spans 15 residues. V lost 0 bases and J lost 7; bases outside the gene matches: 6. CDR3 residues: CASSVASGRGNEQFF. CDR3 coding DNA: TGTGCCAGCAGCGTAGCTAGCGGGCGAGGGAATGAGCAGTTCTTC.

Many counts were recorded for this clonotype. V gene TRBV28 combines with J gene TRBJ1-4; D gene uncertain. Germline lookup yields CDR1 MDHEN and CDR2 SYDVKM. The CDR3 has 12 amino acids. V lost 3 bases to trimming and J lost 6 bases, with 5 bases between them. The CDR3 region is CASSLRDEKLFF. The CDR3 DNA reads as TGTGCCAGCAGTTTGAGAGATGAAAAACTGTTTTTT.

This clonotype has ten or more counts. This sequence joins TRBV6-1 and TRBJ2-7, with a possible D match to TRBD1 (5 bases). V lost 3 bases to trimming and J lost 2 bases, with 17 bases between them. The CDR3 covers 16 residues. Germline V CDR1 and CDR2: MNHNS, SASEGT. DNA of the CDR3: TGTGCCAGCAGTGACATGGGGCCAATAGCCCCCTACGAGCAGTACTTC. It codes for CASSDMGPIAPYEQYF.

In this sample, this clonotype turned up many times. J is TRBJ1-1 and V is TRBV7-2; D may be TRBD1 (5 bases). This CDR3 is 14 amino acids long. Germline loops: CDR1 SGHTA, CDR2 FQGNSA. The V end lost 1 base, the J end lost 3 bases, and 9 bases lay between the germline ends. The CDR3 DNA follows: TGTGCCAGCAGCTTAGACGGAGGGGACACTGAAGCTTTCTTT. This codes for CASSLDGGDTEAFF.

Worth noting for this clonotype: Possible read error: a much larger clone is one base away. This chain uses TRBV12-5 with TRBJ1-6, with D possibly being TRBD1 (5 bases). The V end lost 0 bases, the J end lost 9 bases, and 15 bases lay between the germline ends. CDR1 is LGHNT, CDR2 FRNRAP, per germline. This CDR3 comprises 16 residues. Here the CDR3 DNA reads TGTGCTAGTGGTTTGGTAGCGGGCGGGGGGGTTTCACCCCTCCACTTT. Its translation is CASGLVAGGGVSPLHF.

About this clonotype itself: Relative to the germline gene, one junction end is altered; a read error may explain this. The genes are TRBV27 and TRBJ2-7, with D uncertain. Germline values: CDR1 MNHEY, CDR2 SMNVEV (reference sequence). The length of the CDR3 is 12 residues. CDR3 DNA: TGTGCCAGCAGTTCGACTTTATACGGGCAGTACTTC. Its translation is CASSSTLYGQYF.

This clonotype was recorded at least ten times. The chain recombines TRBV28 with TRBJ2-1; 8 bases agree with TRBD2. Germline V lookup: CDR1 MDHEN, CDR2 SYDVKM. Unmatched junction bases numbered 9, after V lost 11 bases and J lost 0 bases. The CDR3 contains 15 residues. The DNA of the CDR3 is TGTGCCTGGGGGGCCAGCGGGAGCTCCTACAATGAGCAGTTCTTC. Amino acids: CAWGASGSSYNEQFF.